The 17 T cell receptor beta chains reported below all come from one sample, sequenced in a study of technical replicates of blood from a handful of donors. Assay: immunoSEQ multiplex PCR; the TCRdb copy retains only in-frame clones and omits some. The sample has tens of thousands of clones, around 95% seen once; the top ten hold 0.2% to 0.25%. The sample consisted of T cells isolated from PBMCs. These receptors came from a human donor in good health.

Points on this clone: Different DNA sequences within this sample yield the same CDR3. The CDR3 DNA reads as TGTGCCAGCAGCGTAGGCGGGACAGGTGTCTACGAGCAGTACTTC. Its protein product is CASSVGGTGVYEQYF. The V gene is TRBV9, the J gene TRBJ2-7; 8 positions agree with TRBD1. The junction had 5 bases not matched to a gene; V was cut back by 0 bases and J by 3 bases. The CDR3 has 15 residues. The germline gives CDR1 SGDLS, CDR2 YYNGEE.

The V gene is TRBV10-3, the J gene TRBJ1-5, with 9 bases aligning to TRBD1. The CDR3 totals 16 residues. The V and J ends lost 3 bases and 5 bases, in that order; junction bases with no gene match: 8. The germline CDR1 and CDR2 sequences are ENHRY and SYGVKD. CDR3 in DNA: TGTGCCATCAGTGACCCCTCGACAGGGGGTTATCAGCCCCAGCATTTT. Translating gives CAISDPSTGGYQPQHF.

V usage is TRBV10-1 and J usage is TRBJ2-1, with D perhaps TRBD2 (6 bases). The CDR3 consists of 15 residues. V dropped 3 bases and J dropped 5 bases, with 14 bases sitting between them. The germline V gene encodes CDR1 WNHNN and CDR2 SYGVQD (reference sequence). CDR3 region: CASSDSPGLHNEQFF. The CDR3 nucleotides are TGCGCCAGCAGTGACTCGCCGGGACTTCACAATGAGCAGTTCTTC.

This CDR3 is CATSRAWSEQYF. CDR3 coding DNA: TGTGCCACCAGCAGAGCCTGGAGCGAGCAGTACTTC. The chain recombines TRBV15 with TRBJ2-7; D not certain. V lost 1 base and J lost 6, with 7 bases in between. This CDR3 has 12 residues. Germline values: CDR1 LNHNV, CDR2 YYDKDF (reference sequence).

CDR3 residues: CAIGSSYILTSGREGDTGELFF. In DNA form, the CDR3 reads TGTGCCATCGGTTCCAGTTACATACTGACTAGCGGGAGGGAAGGGGACACCGGGGAGCTGTTTTTT. The chain uses TRBV10-3 and TRBJ2-2, with TRBD2 identical over 14 bases. The CDR3 totals 22 residues. The germline V gene encodes CDR1 ENHRY and CDR2 SYGVKD. V was clipped by 8 bases and J by 3 bases; unmatched bases: 23.

The chain couples TRBV7-9 to TRBJ1-1, with 7 nucleotides matching TRBD1. The CDR3 is 15 residues long. The V gene end was trimmed by 5 bases and the J gene end by 0 bases; junction bases not matched to a gene: 6. Germline CDR1 is SEHNR and CDR2 is FQNEAQ (reference sequence). The CDR3 DNA follows: TGTGCCAGCAGCCACTCGACAGGGCTGAACACTGAAGCTTTCTTT. It encodes CASSHSTGLNTEAFF.

In this sample, this clone turned up once. The chain recombines TRBV28 with TRBJ2-7; 11 bases match TRBD2. The CDR3 runs 14 residues. CDR1 MDHEN and CDR2 SYDVKM come from the germline V gene. V was clipped by 8 bases and J by 5 bases; unmatched bases: 8. The CDR3, as DNA: TGTGCCAGCGGAATTCTAGCGGGAGGCAACGAGCAGTACTTC. This gives the protein CASGILAGGNEQYF.

DNA for the CDR3: TGCGCCAGCAGCTTGGTAGGCAGGGCGGCTTTCTTT. Amino acid sequence: CASSLVGRAAFF. The chain employs TRBV5-1 and TRBJ1-1; tentative D call: TRBD1 (5 bases). Germline CDR1 reads SGHRS; CDR2 reads YFSETQ. The CDR3 consists of 12 residues. V was trimmed by 0 bases and J by 11 bases, leaving 11 bases between them.

CDR3 in amino acids: CASSWGTGRNEQYF. CDR3 bases: TGCGCCAGCAGCTGGGGGACAGGGAGGAACGAGCAGTACTTC. The V and J genes are TRBV5-1 and TRBJ2-7; 9 positions match TRBD1. This CDR3 contains 14 residues. Per germline, CDR1 SGHRS and CDR2 YFSETQ. After removal of 3 bases from V and 5 bases from J, the junction contained 6 bases not matched to a gene.

This clone came up once. The chain links TRBV5-1 to TRBJ2-7, with TRBD1 identical over 8 bases. Losses at the gene ends were 4 bases for V and 4 bases for J; bases not matched to a gene: 4. Germline loops: CDR1 SGHRS, CDR2 YFSETQ. The CDR3 totals 13 residues. This chain's CDR3 is CASSRRQGYEQYF. The DNA of the CDR3 is TGCGCCAGCAGCCGGAGACAGGGGTACGAGCAGTACTTC.

CDR3 in DNA: TGTGCCAGCAGCCTGACTATTAGGGACACTGAAGCTTTCTTT. As protein: CASSLTIRDTEAFF. This chain connects TRBV11-3 to TRBJ1-1, with D hard to call. The CDR3 has 14 amino acids. V dropped 5 bases and J dropped 3 bases, with 13 bases sitting between them. The germline V gene has CDR1 SGHNT and CDR2 YENEEA.

This clone was counted once. V is TRBV7-9 and J is TRBJ2-7; possibly TRBD1 for D (6 bases). The CDR3 loop spans 15 amino acids. With 3 bases removed from V and 3 bases from J, the gap between germline ends came to 15 bases. Germline V gene sequence: CDR1 SEHNR, CDR2 FQNEAQ (reference sequence). CDR3 sequence: CASSLSGQLHYEQYF. In DNA, the CDR3 is TGTGCCAGCAGCTTGTCCGGACAGTTACACTACGAGCAGTACTTC.

The chain is built from TRBV15 and TRBJ2-7; D gene ambiguous. Germline-derived CDR1 and CDR2 are LNHNV and YYDKDF (reference sequence). The CDR3 loop spans 16 amino acids. The ends were cut back, 3 bases at V and 2 bases at J, with 17 bases in the middle. The CDR3 nucleotides are TGTGCCACCAGCAGGGAACTACTTGGTTCAACCTACGAGCAGTACTTC. Amino acid sequence: CATSRELLGSTYEQYF.

The chain is built from TRBV11-2 and TRBJ1-1, with 8 bases that match TRBD1. Germline V gene sequence: CDR1 SGHAT, CDR2 FQNNGV. The CDR3 runs to 15 residues. Losses at the gene ends were 1 base for V and 3 bases for J; bases not matched to a gene: 4. CDR3 sequence: CASSLVYRGDTEAFF. The CDR3 DNA sequence: TGTGCCAGCAGCTTAGTGTACAGGGGGGACACTGAAGCTTTCTTT.

The CDR3 protein is CASSYMGGTEAFF. In nucleotides, the CDR3 is TGTGCCAGCAGTTACATGGGGGGCACTGAAGCTTTCTTT. This chain connects TRBV6-5 to TRBJ1-1; weak D call: TRBD1 (5 bases). Germline V gives CDR1 MNHEY, CDR2 SVGAGI. This CDR3 contains 13 residues. Trimming cost V 2 bases and J 4 bases, with 8 bases left between them.

This rearrangement joins TRBV10-3 to TRBJ2-2; tentatively, D is TRBD1 (6 bases). V dropped 10 bases and J dropped 13 bases, with 22 bases sitting between them. Germline CDR1 reads ENHRY; CDR2 reads SYGVKD. The CDR3 has 13 residues. CDR3 in amino acids: CATTTGGEGVLFF. CDR3 DNA sequence: TGTGCCACCACGACAGGCGGTGAAGGCGTGCTGTTTTTT.

The rearrangement joins TRBV18 to TRBJ2-7, with 8 positions matching TRBD2. CDR3 length equals 15 residues. V dropped 3 bases and J dropped 4; count of bases not matched to a gene: 8. Germline V lookup: CDR1 KGHSH, CDR2 LQKENI. The DNA of the CDR3 is TGTGCCAGCTCACCGGGCGGCAGCGGGAGTTACGAGCAGTACTTC. Amino acid sequence: CASSPGGSGSYEQYF.